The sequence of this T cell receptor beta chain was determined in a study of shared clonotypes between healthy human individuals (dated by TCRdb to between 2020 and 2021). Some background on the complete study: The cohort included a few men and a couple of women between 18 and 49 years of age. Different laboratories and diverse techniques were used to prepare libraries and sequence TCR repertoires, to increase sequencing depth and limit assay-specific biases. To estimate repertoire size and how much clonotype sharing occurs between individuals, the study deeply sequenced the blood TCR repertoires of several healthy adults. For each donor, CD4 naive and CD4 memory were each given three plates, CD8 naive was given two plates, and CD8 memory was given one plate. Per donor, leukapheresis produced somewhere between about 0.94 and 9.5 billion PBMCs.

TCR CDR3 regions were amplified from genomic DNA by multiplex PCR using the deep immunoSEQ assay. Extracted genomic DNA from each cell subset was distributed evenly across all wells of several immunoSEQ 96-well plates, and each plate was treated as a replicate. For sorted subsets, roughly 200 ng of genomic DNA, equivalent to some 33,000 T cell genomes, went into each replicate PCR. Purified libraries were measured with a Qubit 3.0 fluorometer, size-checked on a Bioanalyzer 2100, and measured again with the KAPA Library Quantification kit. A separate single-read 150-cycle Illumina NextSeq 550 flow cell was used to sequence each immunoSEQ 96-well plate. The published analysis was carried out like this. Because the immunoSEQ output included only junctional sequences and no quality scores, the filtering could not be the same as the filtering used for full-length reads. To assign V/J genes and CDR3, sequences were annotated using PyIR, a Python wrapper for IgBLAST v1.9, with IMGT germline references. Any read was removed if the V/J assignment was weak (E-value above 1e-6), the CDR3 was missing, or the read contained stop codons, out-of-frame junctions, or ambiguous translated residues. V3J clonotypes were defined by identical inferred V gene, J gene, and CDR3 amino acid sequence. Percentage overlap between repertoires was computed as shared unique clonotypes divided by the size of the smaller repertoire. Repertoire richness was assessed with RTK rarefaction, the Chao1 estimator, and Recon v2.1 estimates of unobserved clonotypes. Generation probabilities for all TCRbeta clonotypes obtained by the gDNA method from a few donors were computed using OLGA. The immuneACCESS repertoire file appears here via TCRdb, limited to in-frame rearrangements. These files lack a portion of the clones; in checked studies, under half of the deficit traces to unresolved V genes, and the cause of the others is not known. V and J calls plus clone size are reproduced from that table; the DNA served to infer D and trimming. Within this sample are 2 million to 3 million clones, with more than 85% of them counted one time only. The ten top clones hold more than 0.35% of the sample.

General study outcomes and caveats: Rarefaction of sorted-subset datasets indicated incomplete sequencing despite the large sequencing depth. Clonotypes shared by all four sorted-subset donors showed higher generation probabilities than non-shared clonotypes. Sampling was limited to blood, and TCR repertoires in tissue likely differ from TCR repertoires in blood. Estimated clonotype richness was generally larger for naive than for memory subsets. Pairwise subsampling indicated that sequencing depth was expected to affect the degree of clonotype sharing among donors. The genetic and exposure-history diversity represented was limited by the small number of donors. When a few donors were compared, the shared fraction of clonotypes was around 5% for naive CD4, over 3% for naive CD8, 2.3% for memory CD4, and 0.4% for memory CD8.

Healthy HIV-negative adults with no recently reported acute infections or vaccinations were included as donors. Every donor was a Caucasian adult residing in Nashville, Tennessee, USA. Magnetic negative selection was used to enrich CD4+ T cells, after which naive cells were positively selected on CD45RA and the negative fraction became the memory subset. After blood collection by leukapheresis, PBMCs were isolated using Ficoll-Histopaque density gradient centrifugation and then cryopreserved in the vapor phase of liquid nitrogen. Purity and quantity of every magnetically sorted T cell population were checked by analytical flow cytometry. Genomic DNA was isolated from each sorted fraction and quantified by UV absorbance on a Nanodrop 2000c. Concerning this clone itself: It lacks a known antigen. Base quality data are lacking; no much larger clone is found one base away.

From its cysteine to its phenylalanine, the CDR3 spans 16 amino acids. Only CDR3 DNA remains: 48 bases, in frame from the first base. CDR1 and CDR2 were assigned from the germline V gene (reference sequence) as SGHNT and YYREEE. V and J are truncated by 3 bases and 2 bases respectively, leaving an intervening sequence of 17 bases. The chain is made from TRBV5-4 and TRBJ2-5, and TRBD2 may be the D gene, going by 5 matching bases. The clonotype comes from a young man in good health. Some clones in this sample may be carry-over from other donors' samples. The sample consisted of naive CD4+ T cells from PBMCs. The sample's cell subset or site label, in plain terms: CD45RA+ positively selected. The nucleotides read TGTGCCAGCAGCTCCTCCTACGGACTGAGACAAGAGACCCAGTACTTC. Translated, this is CASSSSYGLRQETQYF.